This T cell receptor beta chain was found in a study of cytomegalovirus exposure and HLA in healthy donors. Study context: The 95 to 150 validation repertoires used the same platform as the roughly 670 first-cohort repertoires, a later analysis reported. The study's findings and limits: Many donors carried some public TCRs, although rarity characterized most TCR sequences. The investigators catalogued 150 to 200 TCR beta chains as cytomegalovirus-associated. Subsequent analysis revealed that first-cohort TCR clusters tended to co-occur in the 120 validation repertoires.

The repertoire was sequenced with immunoSEQ multiplex PCR; TCRdb's copy has only in-frame clones and lacks some. The sample lists approximately 300,000 clones, roughly 85% occurring once. This CDR3 comprises 15 residues. V was pared by 4 bases and J by 4 bases, with 4 bases of the junction left unmatched. Germline V gene lookup returns CDR1 ENHRY and CDR2 SYGVKD. Turning to this clone: The antigen remains undetermined.

This TCR came from a woman in her late teens or twenties in good health and CMV-seronegative. This rearrangement joins TRBV10-3 to TRBJ1-5; 10 nucleotides align to TRBD1. The specimen was PBMCs. CDR3: CAISGTGGINQPQHF. The CDR3 nucleotides are TGTGCCATCAGTGGGACAGGGGGGATTAATCAGCCCCAGCATTTT.